Each of the 6 T cell receptor beta chains below was sequenced from the same sample in a study of blood T cell repertoires in COVID-19. Profiled with immunoSEQ multiplex PCR; TCRdb holds only in-frame clones, not every one. The sample lists 200,000 to 250,000 clones, more than 65% occurring once. Material: peripheral blood. All receptors derive from a woman aged 30 to 39 who had recovered from COVID-19.

The table lists this clone with a few counts. The chain employs TRBV7-9 and TRBJ1-2; maybe TRBD1 (5 bases). The CDR3 is made up of 15 amino acids. The germline V gene encodes CDR1 SEHNR and CDR2 FQNEAQ (reference sequence). Trimming removed 3 bases at V and 3 bases at J, with 14 bases between. The CDR3 coding sequence is TGTGCCAGCAGCTTCGTTGTTGGCAGGGACTATGGCTACACCTTC. Its protein product is CASSFVVGRDYGYTF.

The chain links TRBV30 to TRBJ2-7; D remains unclear. V was clipped by 2 bases and J by 0 bases, with 11 bases between them. The CDR3 runs 14 residues. Per the germline V gene, CDR1 is GTSNPN and CDR2 is SVGIG (reference sequence). CDR3 region: CAWSTVESSYEQYF. In nucleotides, the CDR3 is TGTGCCTGGAGTACTGTGGAGAGCTCCTACGAGCAGTACTTC.

The chain uses TRBV5-1 and TRBJ1-4; 9 bases agree with TRBD1. V shed 8 bases and J 8 bases; nucleotides not matched to a gene: 4. Germline V CDR1 and CDR2: SGHRS, YFSETQ. CDR3 length equals 12 residues. CDR3 sequence: CASGTGTEKLFF. CDR3 sequence (DNA): TGCGCCAGTGGGACAGGGACCGAAAAACTGTTTTTT. Combining the CDR3 with reference TRBV5-1 and TRBJ1-4 gives the whole variable domain KAGVTQTPRYLIKTRGQQVTLSCSPISGHRSVSWYQQTPGQGLQFLFEYFSETQRNKGNFPGRFSGRQFSNSRSEMNVSTLELGDSALYLCASGTGTEKLFFGSGTQLSVL.

This chain uses TRBV27 with TRBJ2-1; 14 bases are shared with TRBD2. This CDR3 contains 15 residues. Germline V lookup: CDR1 MNHEY, CDR2 SMNVEV (reference sequence). Unmatched junction bases numbered 7, after V lost 9 bases and J lost 6 bases. The CDR3 reads CASASGTSGSNEQFF. The CDR3 region has the DNA TGTGCCAGTGCATCCGGGACTAGCGGGAGCAATGAGCAGTTCTTC.

V gene TRBV12-2 combines with J gene TRBJ1-6; the table's D call, TRBD1, has no DNA check behind it. TRBV12-2 is shown as a pseudogene. The CDR3 is made up of 16 amino acids. Here the CDR3 reads CASRPPGTGINSPLHF. CDR3 coding DNA: TGTGCAAGTCGCCCCCCCGGGACAGGAATTAATTCACCCCTCCACTTT.

This clone was seen a handful of times. V gene TRBV11-3 combines with J gene TRBJ2-1; D is unclear. This CDR3 is 13 amino acids long. With 0 bases removed from V and 4 bases from J, the gap between germline ends came to 4 bases. Germline V gene lookup returns CDR1 SGHNT and CDR2 YENEEA. CDR3 sequence reads: CASSLDQYNEQFF. For the CDR3, the DNA is TGTGCCAGCAGCTTAGACCAATACAATGAGCAGTTCTTC.